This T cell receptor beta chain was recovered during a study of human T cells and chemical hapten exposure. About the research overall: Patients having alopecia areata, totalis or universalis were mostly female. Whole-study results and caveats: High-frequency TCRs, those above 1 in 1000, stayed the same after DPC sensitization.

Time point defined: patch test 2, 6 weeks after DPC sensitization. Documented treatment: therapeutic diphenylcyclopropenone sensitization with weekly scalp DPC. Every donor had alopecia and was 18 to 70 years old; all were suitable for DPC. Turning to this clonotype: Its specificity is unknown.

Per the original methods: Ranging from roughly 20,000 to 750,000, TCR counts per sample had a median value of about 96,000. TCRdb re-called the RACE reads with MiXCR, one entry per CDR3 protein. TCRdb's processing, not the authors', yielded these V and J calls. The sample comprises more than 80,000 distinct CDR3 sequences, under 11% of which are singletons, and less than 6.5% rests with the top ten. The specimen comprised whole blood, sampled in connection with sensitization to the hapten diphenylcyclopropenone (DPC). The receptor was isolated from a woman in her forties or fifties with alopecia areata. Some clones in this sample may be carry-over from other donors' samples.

CDR3 coding DNA: TGCAGTGCTAGAGAGGGAGCCAAAAACATTCAGTACTTC. Amino acids: CSAREGAKNIQYF. This chain links TRBV20-1 with TRBJ2-4; D is ambiguous. CDR1 is DFQATT and CDR2 is SNEGSKA in the germline V gene (reference sequence). V shed 0 bases and J shed 0 bases, with 3 bases lying between them. The length of the CDR3 is 13 residues.